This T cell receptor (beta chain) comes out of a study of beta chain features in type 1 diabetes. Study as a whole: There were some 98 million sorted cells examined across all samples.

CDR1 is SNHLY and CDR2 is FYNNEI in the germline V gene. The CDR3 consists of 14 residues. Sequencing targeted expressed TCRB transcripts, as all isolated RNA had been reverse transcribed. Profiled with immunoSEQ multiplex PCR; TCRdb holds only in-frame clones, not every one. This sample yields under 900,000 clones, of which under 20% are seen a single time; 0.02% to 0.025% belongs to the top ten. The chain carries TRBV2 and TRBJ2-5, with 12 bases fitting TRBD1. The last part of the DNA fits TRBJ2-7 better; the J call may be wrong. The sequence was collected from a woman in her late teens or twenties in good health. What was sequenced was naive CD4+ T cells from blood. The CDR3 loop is CASHLRDRGREQYF. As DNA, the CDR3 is TGTGCCAGCCACCTCCGGGACAGGGGGCGCGAGCAGTACTTC.